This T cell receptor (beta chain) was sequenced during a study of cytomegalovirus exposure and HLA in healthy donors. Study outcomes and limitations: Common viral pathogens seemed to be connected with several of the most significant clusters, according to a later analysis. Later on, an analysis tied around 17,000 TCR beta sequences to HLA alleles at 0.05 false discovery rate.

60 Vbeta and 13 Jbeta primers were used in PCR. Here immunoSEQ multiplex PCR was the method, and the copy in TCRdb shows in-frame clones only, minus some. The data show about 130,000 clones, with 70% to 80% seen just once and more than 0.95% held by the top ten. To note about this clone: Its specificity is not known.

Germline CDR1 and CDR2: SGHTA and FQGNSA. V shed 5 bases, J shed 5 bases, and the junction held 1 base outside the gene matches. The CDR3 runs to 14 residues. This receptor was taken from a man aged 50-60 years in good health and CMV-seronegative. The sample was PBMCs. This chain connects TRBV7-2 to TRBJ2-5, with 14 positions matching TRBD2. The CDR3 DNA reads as TGTGCCAGCAGCCGGACTAGCGGGAGGGAGACCCAGTACTTC. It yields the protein CASSRTSGRETQYF. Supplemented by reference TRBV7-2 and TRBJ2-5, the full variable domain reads GAGVSQSPSNKVTEKGKDVELRCDPISGHTALYWYRQSLGQGLEFLIYFQGNSAPDKSGLPSDRFSAERTGGSVSTLTIQRTQQEDSAVYLCASSRTSGRETQYFGPGTRLLVL.